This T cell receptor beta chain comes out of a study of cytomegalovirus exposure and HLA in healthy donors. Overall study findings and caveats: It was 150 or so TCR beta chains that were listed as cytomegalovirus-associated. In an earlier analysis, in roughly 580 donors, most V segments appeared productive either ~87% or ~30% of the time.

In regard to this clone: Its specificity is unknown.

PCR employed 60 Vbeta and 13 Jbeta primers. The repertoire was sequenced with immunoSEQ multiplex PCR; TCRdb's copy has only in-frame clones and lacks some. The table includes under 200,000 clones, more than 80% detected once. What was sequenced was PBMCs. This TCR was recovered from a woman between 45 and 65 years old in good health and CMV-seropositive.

CDR3 sequence: CASAWNRESGYTF. CDR3 in DNA: TGTGCCAGCGCGTGGAACAGGGAGAGTGGCTACACCTTC. V and J are TRBV6-6 and TRBJ1-2; tentatively, D is TRBD1 (6 bases). The germline gives CDR1 MNHNY, CDR2 SVGAGI (reference sequence). The CDR3 extends over 13 amino acids. Trimming cost V 8 bases and J 7 bases, with 17 bases left between them.